One T cell receptor (beta chain) is described in this entry. No antigen is known for it. Libraries were prepared by immunoSEQ multiplex PCR; TCRdb keeps only in-frame clonotypes and omits some of them. The sample has millions of clones; less than 95% are singletons. Naivety among CD8 cells was defined by CD45RO negativity and positive CCR7 selection, thereby excluding terminally differentiated effector memory CD45RA+ cells. Germline CDR1 SGHDT, CDR2 YYEEEE. The CDR3 loop spans 13 amino acids. The ends were cut back, 2 bases at V and 6 bases at J, with 11 bases in the middle. The sample belongs to a study of shared clonotypes between healthy human individuals. Study as a whole: For every donor, three CD4 naive, three CD4 memory, two CD8 naive and one CD8 memory plates were used. Study results and limitations: Since donors were few, the genetic and exposure-history diversity represented was limited. Sharing across four donors was highest in naive CD4 (approximately 5%) and lowest in memory CD8 (roughly 0.4%). Generally, naive subsets (rather than memory subsets) showed larger estimated richness.

Sequences were obtained from naive CD8+ T cells sorted from blood. J is TRBJ1-2 and V is TRBV5-6; maybe TRBD1 (6 bases). This TCR was sampled from a man aged 18 to 29 in good health. Written as DNA, the CDR3 is TGTGCCAGCAGCTTTTCAGGGGAGGATGGCTACACCTTC. It is translated as CASSFSGEDGYTF.